This TCR beta chain was captured by sequencing in a study of siplizumab effects on memory and regulatory T cells. About this clone: Antigen specificity is unknown.

Method: immunoSEQ multiplex PCR; TCRdb's copy keeps in-frame clones and lacks some. The profile shows 70,000 or so clones, over 80% of them singletons. Whole-study results and caveats: Proliferating Tregs' suppressive function in siplizumab cultures went unconfirmed. A minor share of alloreactive clones matched unstimulated subsets.

This CDR3 is 15 amino acids long. CDR1 is ENHRY, CDR2 SYGVKD, per germline. V lost 6 bases and J lost 6; bases outside the gene matches: 10. Specimen: Tregs sorted from blood. The chain carries TRBV10-3 and TRBJ1-1, with TRBD1 identical over 10 bases. This receptor was identified in a human donor in good health. As DNA, the CDR3 is TGTGCCATCAGGACAGGGGGCGCGAGAGGTCCTGAAGCTTTCTTT. It yields the protein CAIRTGGARGPEAFF.